The 18 T cell receptor beta chains below were found in one sample sequenced in a study of regulatory T cells in long-lasting Graves disease. Time point of the sample: newly diagnosed GD, antithyroid drugs for less than 3 months. PBMC RNA was the source of the TCR library. iRepertoire HTBI primers and Arm-PCR of CDR3 regions built TCR beta libraries. In TCRdb, the multiplex PCR reads were re-called with MiXCR into one record per CDR3 protein. The sample has some 220,000 distinct CDR3 sequences; around 20% are singletons. This same sample was also part of a study on T cells in Graves' hyperthyroidism and ophthalmopathy.

Sequencing was performed on peripheral blood mononuclear cells (PBMCs), taken at new diagnosis, from a patient treated with antithyroid drugs. The receptor source for this set is a woman aged 25 to 39 with Graves disease.

The chain carries TRBV30 and TRBJ2-7, with TRBD1 as a possible D gene (6 bases). V lost 0 bases, J lost 7 bases, and 16 bases lay in between. The CDR3 runs to 14 residues. CDR1 is GTSNPN, CDR2 SVGIG, per germline (reference sequence). CDR3: CAWSVKHRVGEQYF. As DNA, the CDR3 is TGTGCCTGGAGTGTAAAACACAGGGTGGGTGAGCAGTACTTC. The full variable domain, rest sourced from reference TRBV30 and TRBJ2-7, is SQTIHQWPATLVQPVGSPLSLECTVEGTSNPNLYWYRQAAGRGLQLLFYSVGIGQISSEVPQNLSASRPQDRQFILSSKKLLLSDSGFYLCAWSVKHRVGEQYFGPGTRLTVT.

The CDR3: CASSSPWPYSNQPQHF. In DNA, the CDR3 is TGTGCCAGCAGTTCCCCTTGGCCGTATAGCAATCAGCCCCAGCATTTT. This chain links TRBV28 with TRBJ1-5; the D is unclear. The CDR3 covers 16 residues. V gave up 4 bases and J gave up 0 bases, with 13 bases separating them. Germline CDR1 and CDR2: MDHEN and SYDVKM.

This clonotype has at least ten counts. The chain has TRBV3-1 and TRBJ1-1; D is undetermined. From germline, CDR1 is LGHDT and CDR2 YNNKEL (reference sequence). The V end lost 4 bases, the J end lost 3 bases, and 9 bases lay between the germline ends. There are 13 residues in the CDR3. CDR3 region: CASSRLIYTEAFF. The CDR3 nucleotides read TGTGCCAGCAGCCGATTGATTTACACTGAAGCTTTCTTT.

This clonotype occurred many times. This chain uses TRBV20-1 with TRBJ2-5; 9 bases map to TRBD2. CDR3 length: 14 residues. V shed 0 bases and J 5 bases; nucleotides not matched to a gene: 4. Germline V gene lookup returns CDR1 DFQATT and CDR2 SNEGSKA (reference sequence). The CDR3 protein is CSARDLAGVETQYF. CDR3 sequence (DNA): TGCAGTGCTAGAGATTTAGCGGGAGTGGAGACCCAGTACTTC.

This clonotype was detected ten times or more. The rearrangement joins TRBV7-2 to TRBJ2-1; D not certain. Germline values: CDR1 SGHTA, CDR2 FQGNSA. Trimming removed 1 base from V and 9 bases from J, with 7 bases in between. The CDR3 covers 12 residues. Here the CDR3 reads CASSLGDGEQFF. CDR3 DNA sequence: TGTGCCAGCAGCTTAGGCGACGGTGAGCAGTTCTTC.

The chain recombines TRBV5-1 with TRBJ2-2; TRBD2 matches at 15 bases. V lost 3 bases, J lost 7 bases, and 7 bases stayed unmatched. Germline V CDR1 and CDR2: SGHRS, YFSETQ. This CDR3 region has 17 residues. The CDR3 region is CASSSGLAGGPGGELFF. The CDR3 nucleotides are TGCGCCAGCAGCTCCGGACTAGCGGGAGGGCCGGGCGGGGAGCTGTTTTTT.

Concerning this clonotype itself: This likely came from a read error, as a far larger clone is one base away. The V and J genes are TRBV3-1 and TRBJ2-5; TRBD1 might be the D (6 bases). This CDR3 region has 13 residues. Per germline, CDR1 LGHDT and CDR2 YNNKEL (reference sequence). CDR3 DNA: TGTGTCAGCTCACCCAACAGGGAAGAGACCCAGTACTTC. Its protein is CVSSPNREETQYF.

This clonotype was detected many times. The chain joins TRBV5-1 to TRBJ2-2; 10 positions match TRBD1. The CDR3 has 14 amino acids. Germline CDR1 is SGHRS and CDR2 is YFSETQ. J lost 0 bases, V lost 7 bases, and 0 bases had no gene match. CDR3 in amino acids: CASGTGANTGELFF. The CDR3 coding sequence is TGCGCCAGCGGGACAGGGGCGAACACCGGGGAGCTGTTTTTT.

At least ten counts were recorded for this clonotype. This chain joins TRBV20-1 and TRBJ1-5; D is unresolved. This CDR3 has 14 amino acids. V dropped 0 bases and J dropped 6 bases, with 12 bases sitting between them. Germline values: CDR1 DFQATT, CDR2 SNEGSKA (reference sequence). CDR3: CSARDGRAGQPQHF. The CDR3 DNA reads as TGCAGTGCTAGAGATGGTAGGGCCGGTCAGCCCCAGCATTTT.

The rearrangement joins TRBV5-4 to TRBJ2-3, with TRBD1 matching over 8 bases. Germline V gene data show CDR1 as SGHNT and CDR2 as YYREEE (reference sequence). This CDR3 contains 15 residues. After removal of 5 bases from V and 5 bases from J, the junction contained 10 bases not matched to a gene. The CDR3 loop is CASRPDRVGVDTQYF. CDR3 DNA: TGTGCCAGCAGGCCGGACAGGGTTGGGGTAGATACGCAGTATTTT.

This clonotype was detected ten times or more. The rearrangement joins TRBV3-1 to TRBJ1-1; D gene uncertain. Between the trimmed V and J ends, which lost 0 bases and 3 bases, there was a span of 8 bases. Germline assignment: CDR1 LGHDT and CDR2 YNNKEL (reference sequence). The CDR3 is made up of 14 amino acids. The CDR3 DNA follows: TGTGCCAGCAGCCAAGATCCGGGGTACACTGAAGCTTTCTTT. It is translated as CASSQDPGYTEAFF.

In its sample, this clonotype was seen many times. This sequence joins TRBV11-2 and TRBJ1-1, with D possibly TRBD1 on 5 matching bases. V was cut by 1 base and J by 1 base, with 10 bases left in between. Germline loops: CDR1 SGHAT, CDR2 FQNNGV. The CDR3 has 15 residues. CDR3: CASSLVVGGNTEAFF. In nucleotides, the CDR3 is TGTGCCAGCAGCTTAGTGGTGGGGGGGAACACTGAAGCTTTCTTT.

This clonotype was observed once. The chain has TRBV11-2 and TRBJ2-1, with 8 bases that match TRBD2. The trim removed 5 bases at V and 7 bases at J, leaving 4 bases unmatched. Germline V CDR1 and CDR2: SGHAT, FQNNGV. The CDR3 spans 13 residues. As DNA, the CDR3 is TGTGCCAGCAGCCGAGCGGGAGCGAATGAGCAGTTCTTC. Its translation is CASSRAGANEQFF.

This clonotype appeared many times. The chain couples TRBV18 to TRBJ1-1; no firm D call. CDR1 is KGHSH and CDR2 is LQKENI in the germline V gene. The V and J ends lost 2 bases and 4 bases respectively, with 5 bases between them. The CDR3 is 12 residues long. CDR3 in amino acids: CASSPGSTEAFF. The CDR3 coding sequence is TGTGCCAGCTCACCAGGGAGCACTGAAGCTTTCTTT.

This sequence joins TRBV10-3 and TRBJ2-7, with TRBD2 as a possible D gene (6 bases). This CDR3 is 14 amino acids long. Per the germline V gene, CDR1 is ENHRY and CDR2 is SYGVKD. V lost 5 bases and J lost 0, with 11 bases in between. DNA of the CDR3: TGTGCCATCAGTCCCCGGGACTCCTCCTACGAGCAGTACTTC. Translating gives CAISPRDSSYEQYF.

This clonotype was picked up many times. The chain links TRBV20-1 to TRBJ2-3; 12 bases agree with TRBD2. V lost 5 bases, J lost 5 bases, and 8 bases stayed unmatched. In germline, CDR1 is DFQATT, CDR2 SNEGSKA (reference sequence). The CDR3 covers 15 residues. The DNA for the CDR3 is TGCAGTGCTCGCAAAGCGGGACTAGCGGGAGATACGCAGTATTTT. Amino acid sequence: CSARKAGLAGDTQYF.

The sample holds many counts of this clonotype. This chain uses TRBV27 with TRBJ2-7; no firm D call. The CDR3 loop spans 14 amino acids. Germline V lookup: CDR1 MNHEY, CDR2 SMNVEV (reference sequence). V shed 0 bases and J shed 3 bases, with 9 bases lying between them. The chain's CDR3 is CASSLSGLHYEQYF. The CDR3 DNA reads as TGTGCCAGCAGTTTATCGGGCCTCCACTACGAGCAGTACTTC.

This clonotype was seen many times. V and J are TRBV9 and TRBJ2-3; TRBD1 or TRBD2 may be the D gene (5 bases each). Germline V gives CDR1 SGDLS, CDR2 YYNGEE. V was trimmed by 3 bases and J by 2 bases, leaving 13 bases between them. This CDR3 comprises 15 residues. The CDR3 loop is CASSGGVPPTDTQYF. The CDR3 bases are TGTGCCAGCAGCGGAGGGGTCCCCCCCACAGATACGCAGTATTTT.